The clone carrying this T cell receptor (beta chain) has a handful of counts. CDR1 is MGHRA, CDR2 YSYEKL, per germline. CDR3 size: 15 residues. Deletions cut 0 bases from V and 0 bases from J, with 6 bases between. The source of the sample is a study of T cell responses to AZD1222 COVID-19 vaccine. Repertoires were generated with immunoSEQ multiplex PCR, while TCRdb's copy carries only in-frame clones and drops some. In the table there are 100,000 to 150,000 clones, about 90% of which are singletons. Source: peripheral blood, taken on day 0 of MenACWY control vaccination. This receptor was obtained from an adult in good health. The chain has TRBV4-1 and TRBJ2-4, with unresolved D. In nucleotides, the CDR3 is TGCGCCAGCAGCCAAGAGGTTCTAGCCAAAAACATTCAGTACTTC. Its protein product is CASSQEVLAKNIQYF.